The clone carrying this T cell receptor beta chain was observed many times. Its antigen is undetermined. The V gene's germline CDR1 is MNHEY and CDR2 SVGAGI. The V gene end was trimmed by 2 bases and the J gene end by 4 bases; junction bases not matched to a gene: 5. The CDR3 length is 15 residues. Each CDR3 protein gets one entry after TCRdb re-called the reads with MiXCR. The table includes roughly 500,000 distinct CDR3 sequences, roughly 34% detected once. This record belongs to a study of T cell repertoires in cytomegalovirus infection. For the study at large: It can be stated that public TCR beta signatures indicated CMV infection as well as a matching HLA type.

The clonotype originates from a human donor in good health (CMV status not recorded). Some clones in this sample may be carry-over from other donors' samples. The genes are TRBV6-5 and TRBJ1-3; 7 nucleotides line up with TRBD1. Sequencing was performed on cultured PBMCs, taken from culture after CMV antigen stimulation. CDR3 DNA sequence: TGTGCCAGCAGTTACGGGACAGCGGCCGGAAACACCATATATTTT. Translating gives CASSYGTAAGNTIYF.